This entry lists 13 T cell receptor beta chains sequenced from one sample in a study of cytomegalovirus exposure and HLA in healthy donors. PCR was performed using 60 Vbeta and 13 Jbeta primers. Data came from immunoSEQ multiplex PCR; TCRdb stores just in-frame clones and leaves some out. The data hold 150,000 to 200,000 clones, with approximately 80% observed a single time. Sequencing was carried out using PBMCs. Every receptor here comes from a woman aged 50 to 60 in good health and CMV-seronegative.

This rearrangement joins TRBV19 to TRBJ2-1; 8 nucleotides agree with TRBD1. The germline V gene has CDR1 LNHDA and CDR2 SQIVND (reference sequence). The ends lost 7 bases at V and 0 bases at J; junction bases unmatched: 5. The CDR3 covers 15 residues. The CDR3 DNA reads TGTGCCAGTACCACTGACAGGGGCTCCTACAATGAGCAGTTCTTC. It codes for CASTTDRGSYNEQFF.

This sequence joins TRBV28 and TRBJ1-2; no reliable D call. This CDR3 has 14 residues. Germline CDR1 MDHEN, CDR2 SYDVKM. V lost 4 bases and J lost 3, with 12 bases in between. Written as DNA, the CDR3 is TGTGCCAGCAGTTCGGGAGGGAGTGACTATGGCTACACCTTC. Amino acids: CASSSGGSDYGYTF.

A word on this clone: Other DNA sequences of this sample code for an identical CDR3. This chain joins TRBV6-5 and TRBJ2-7; D ambiguous. Germline V gene data show CDR1 as MNHEY and CDR2 as SVGAGI. Trimming took 0 bases from V and 0 from J, leaving 6 bases between them. The CDR3 runs to 14 residues. This CDR3 reads CASSYSYSSYEQYF. CDR3 DNA sequence: TGTGCCAGCAGTTACTCGTACTCCTCCTACGAGCAGTACTTC.

The chain couples TRBV6-1 to TRBJ1-1; possible D gene TRBD1, 5 bases. The CDR3 covers 13 residues. V lost 6 bases, J lost 4 bases, and 12 bases lay in between. The germline V gene encodes CDR1 MNHNS and CDR2 SASEGT. DNA for the CDR3: TGTGCCAGCAGGGGAGGGGTACCCACTGAAGCTTTCTTT. Its protein is CASRGGVPTEAFF.

The chain recombines TRBV11-2 with TRBJ2-7, with 7 bases matching TRBD2. V was clipped by 1 base and J by 1 base; unmatched bases: 16. The CDR3 covers 19 residues. CDR1 is SGHAT, CDR2 FQNNGV, per germline. The CDR3 sequence: CASSLGARGSLAESYEQYF. In DNA, the CDR3 is TGTGCCAGCAGCTTAGGGGCGAGGGGTAGTCTAGCGGAATCCTACGAGCAGTACTTC.

V is TRBV2 and J is TRBJ2-2, with a possible D match to TRBD1 (5 bases). V shed 6 bases and J shed 5 bases, with 16 bases lying between them. Germline V gene sequence: CDR1 SNHLY, CDR2 FYNNEI. CDR3 size: 15 residues. CDR3 in amino acids: CASRVGRVKTGELFF. In DNA, the CDR3 is TGTGCCAGCAGGGTCGGCAGGGTAAAGACCGGGGAGCTGTTTTTT.

The chain employs TRBV5-5 and TRBJ1-2, with 7 bases identical to TRBD1. The CDR3 contains 13 residues. Germline V gene lookup returns CDR1 SGHKS and CDR2 YYEKEE (reference sequence). After removal of 4 bases from V and 8 bases from J, the junction contained 8 bases not matched to a gene. CDR3 region: CASSNNRGDGYTF. The CDR3 DNA sequence: TGTGCCAGCAGCAACAACAGGGGCGACGGCTACACCTTC. Together with reference TRBV5-5 and TRBJ1-2, the CDR3 gives the full variable domain: DAGVTQSPTHLIKTRGQQVTLRCSPISGHKSVSWYQQVLGQGPQFIFQYYEKEERGRGNFPDRFSARQFPNYSSELNVNALLLGDSALYLCASSNNRGDGYTFGSGTRLTVV.

The genes are TRBV5-1 and TRBJ1-1; D is ambiguous. V gave up 5 bases and J gave up 1 base, with 9 bases separating them. The CDR3 totals 13 residues. Germline V gene data show CDR1 as SGHRS and CDR2 as YFSETQ. Here the CDR3 reads CASREPGNTEAFF. CDR3 DNA sequence: TGCGCCAGCAGGGAACCGGGGAACACTGAAGCTTTCTTT.

The gene calls are TRBV5-5 and TRBJ1-4; D not resolved. The V gene lost 0 bases and the J gene lost 0 bases, with 6 bases spanning the gap. The CDR3 runs to 15 residues. The V gene's germline CDR1 is SGHKS and CDR2 YYEKEE (reference sequence). The CDR3 region has the DNA TGTGCCAGCAGCTTGGGCTATGCAACTAATGAAAAACTGTTTTTT. It specifies CASSLGYATNEKLFF.

On this clone itself: Germline and junction disagree at one end, which may indicate a read error. The chain employs TRBV7-9 and TRBJ1-2, with TRBD1 matching 7 bases. CDR1 is SEHNR and CDR2 is FQNEAQ in the germline V gene (reference sequence). CDR3 size: 17 residues. This chain's CDR3 is CSSSLPGTAMATGGYTF. The CDR3 coding sequence is TGTTCCAGCAGCCTACCCGGGACAGCTATGGCTACGGGTGGCTACACCTTC.

The chain joins TRBV28 to TRBJ2-7, with D perhaps matching TRBD1 (6 bases). This CDR3 has 13 residues. The V gene's germline CDR1 is MDHEN and CDR2 SYDVKM. V lost 7 bases to trimming and J lost 0 bases, with 10 bases between them. The CDR3 region has the DNA TGTGCCAGCAAGGTGGGGGCCTCCTACGAGCAGTACTTC. As protein: CASKVGASYEQYF.

The chain links TRBV25-1 to TRBJ1-1, with a possible D match to TRBD1 (6 bases). The V and J ends lost 1 base and 1 base respectively, with 10 bases between them. The CDR3 extends over 15 amino acids. The germline CDR1 and CDR2 sequences are MGHDK and SYGVNS. As DNA, the CDR3 is TGTGCCAGCAGTGAATCTAGGACAGCGAACACTGAAGCTTTCTTT. Its protein product is CASSESRTANTEAFF.

The J gene is TRBJ1-1, the V gene TRBV10-3, with D unresolved. V was cut by 4 bases and J by 1 base, with 7 bases left in between. There are 13 residues in the CDR3. Germline loops: CDR1 ENHRY, CDR2 SYGVKD. The chain's CDR3 is CAISATANTEAFF. DNA of the CDR3: TGTGCCATCAGTGCTACAGCGAACACTGAAGCTTTCTTT.